The TCR beta chain described here comes from a study of T cells in localized non-small cell lung cancer. General study points: Uninvolved adjacent lung had higher T cell clonality than tumor and all other tissues.

Only in-frame clones appear in the TCRdb table, and some are missing; sequencing was by immunoSEQ multiplex PCR. The table has about 78,000 clones, roughly 81% seen once. A note on this clone: What it recognizes is unknown.

Losses at the gene ends were 6 bases for V and 9 bases for J; bases not matched to a gene: 10. Germline values: CDR1 MNHNS, CDR2 SASEGT. The CDR3 extends over 15 amino acids. V gene TRBV6-1 combines with J gene TRBJ2-1; 11 bases fit TRBD1. The specimen comprised peripheral blood, sampled before any cancer treatment. This TCR was recovered from a man aged 40 to 75 with stage I lung adenocarcinoma. The CDR3 reads CASRHPGQGEAEQFF. The CDR3 DNA follows: TGTGCCAGCAGACACCCGGGACAGGGGGAAGCTGAGCAGTTCTTC.